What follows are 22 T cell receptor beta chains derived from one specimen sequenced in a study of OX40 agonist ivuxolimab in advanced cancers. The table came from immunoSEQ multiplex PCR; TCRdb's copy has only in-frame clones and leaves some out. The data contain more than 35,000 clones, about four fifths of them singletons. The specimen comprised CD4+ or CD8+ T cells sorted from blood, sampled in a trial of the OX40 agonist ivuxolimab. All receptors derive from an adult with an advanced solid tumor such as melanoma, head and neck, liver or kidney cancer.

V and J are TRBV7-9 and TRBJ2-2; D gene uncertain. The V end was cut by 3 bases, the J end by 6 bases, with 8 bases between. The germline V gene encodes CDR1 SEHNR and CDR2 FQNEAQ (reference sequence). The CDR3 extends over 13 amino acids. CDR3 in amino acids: CASSFQGSGELFF. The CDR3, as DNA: TGTGCCAGCAGCTTTCAAGGGTCCGGGGAGCTGTTTTTT.

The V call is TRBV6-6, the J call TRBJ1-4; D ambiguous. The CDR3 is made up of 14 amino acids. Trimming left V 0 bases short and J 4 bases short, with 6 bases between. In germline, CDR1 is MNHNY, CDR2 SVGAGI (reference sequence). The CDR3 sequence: CASSYSHLNEKLFF. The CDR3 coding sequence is TGTGCCAGCAGTTACTCCCATCTTAATGAAAAACTGTTTTTT.

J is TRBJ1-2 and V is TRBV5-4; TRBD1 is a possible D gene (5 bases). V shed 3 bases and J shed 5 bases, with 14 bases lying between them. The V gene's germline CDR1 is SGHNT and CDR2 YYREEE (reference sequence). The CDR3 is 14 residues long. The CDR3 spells CASSSFGAVYGYTF. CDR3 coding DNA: TGTGCCAGCAGCTCCTTCGGGGCAGTTTATGGCTACACCTTC.

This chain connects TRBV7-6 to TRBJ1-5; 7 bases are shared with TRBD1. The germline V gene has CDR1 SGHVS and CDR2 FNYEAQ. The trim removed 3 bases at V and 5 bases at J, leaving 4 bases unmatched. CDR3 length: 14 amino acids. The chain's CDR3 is CASSFTGVDQPQHF. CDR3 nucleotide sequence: TGTGCCAGCAGCTTTACAGGGGTAGATCAGCCCCAGCATTTT.

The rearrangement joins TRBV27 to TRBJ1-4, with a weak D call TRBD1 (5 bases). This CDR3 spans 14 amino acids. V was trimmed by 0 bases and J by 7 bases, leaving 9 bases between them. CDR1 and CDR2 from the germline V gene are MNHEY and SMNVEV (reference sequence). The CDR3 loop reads CASSLSGVGEKLFF. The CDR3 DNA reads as TGTGCCAGCAGTTTATCAGGGGTGGGTGAAAAACTGTTTTTT.

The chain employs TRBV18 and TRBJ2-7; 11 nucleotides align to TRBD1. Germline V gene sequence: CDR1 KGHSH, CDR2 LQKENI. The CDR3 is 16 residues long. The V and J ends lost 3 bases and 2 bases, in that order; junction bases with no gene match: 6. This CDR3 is CASSPMDRGRTYEQYF. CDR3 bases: TGTGCCAGCTCACCGATGGACAGGGGGCGAACCTACGAGCAGTACTTC.

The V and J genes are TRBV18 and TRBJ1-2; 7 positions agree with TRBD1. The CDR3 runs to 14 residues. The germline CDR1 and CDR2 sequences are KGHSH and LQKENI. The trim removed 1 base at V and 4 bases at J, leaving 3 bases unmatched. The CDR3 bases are TGTGCCAGCTCACCACGGGGACAGAGCTATGGCTACACCTTC. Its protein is CASSPRGQSYGYTF.

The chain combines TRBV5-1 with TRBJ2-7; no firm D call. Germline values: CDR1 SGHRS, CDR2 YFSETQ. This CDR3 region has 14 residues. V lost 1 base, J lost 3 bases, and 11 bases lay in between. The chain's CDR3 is CASSLSGAHYEQYF. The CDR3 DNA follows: TGCGCCAGCAGCTTGTCGGGCGCCCACTACGAGCAGTACTTC.

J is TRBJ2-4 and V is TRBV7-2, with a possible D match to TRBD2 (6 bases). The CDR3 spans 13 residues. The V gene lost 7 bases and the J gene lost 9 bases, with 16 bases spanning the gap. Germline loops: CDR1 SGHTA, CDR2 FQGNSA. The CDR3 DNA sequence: TGTGCCAGCACCTTCCCTGGACTAAGCATTCAGTACTTC. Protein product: CASTFPGLSIQYF.

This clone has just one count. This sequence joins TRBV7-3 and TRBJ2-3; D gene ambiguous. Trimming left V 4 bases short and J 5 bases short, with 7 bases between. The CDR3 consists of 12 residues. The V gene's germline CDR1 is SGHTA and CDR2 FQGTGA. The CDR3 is CASSSVGDTQYF. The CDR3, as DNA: TGTGCCAGCAGCTCGGTGGGAGATACGCAGTATTTT. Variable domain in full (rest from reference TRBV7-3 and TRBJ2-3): GAGVSQTPSNKVTEKGKYVELRCDPISGHTALYWYRQSLGQGPEFLIYFQGTGAADDSGLPNDRFFAVRPEGSVSTLKIQRTERGDSAVYLCASSSVGDTQYFGPGTRLTVL.

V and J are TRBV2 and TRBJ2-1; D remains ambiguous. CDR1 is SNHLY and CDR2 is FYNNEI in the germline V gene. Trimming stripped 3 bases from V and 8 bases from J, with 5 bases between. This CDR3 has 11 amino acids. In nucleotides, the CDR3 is TGTGCCAGCAGTGAGGGGTATGAGCAGTTCTTC. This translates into CASSEGYEQFF.

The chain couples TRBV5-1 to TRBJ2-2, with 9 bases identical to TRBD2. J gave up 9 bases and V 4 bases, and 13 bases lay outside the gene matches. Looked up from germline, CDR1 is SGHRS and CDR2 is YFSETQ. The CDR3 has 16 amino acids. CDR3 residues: CASSLLSGGTLWELFF. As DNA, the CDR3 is TGCGCCAGCAGCCTGCTGAGCGGGGGGACCCTTTGGGAGCTGTTTTTT.

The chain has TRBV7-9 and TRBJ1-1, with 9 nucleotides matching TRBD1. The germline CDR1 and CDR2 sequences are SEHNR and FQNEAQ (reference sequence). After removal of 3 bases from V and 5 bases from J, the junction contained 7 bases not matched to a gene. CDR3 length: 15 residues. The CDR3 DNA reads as TGTGCCAGCAGCTTTTTGACAGGGGGGATTACTGAAGCTTTCTTT. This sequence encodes CASSFLTGGITEAFF.

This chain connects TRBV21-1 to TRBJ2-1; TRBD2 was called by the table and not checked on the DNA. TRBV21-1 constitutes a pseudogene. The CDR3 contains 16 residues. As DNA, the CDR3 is TGTGCCAGCAGCATAAGGAAGGGAGCGGGAGCATGGGAGCAGTTCTTC. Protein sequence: CASSIRKGAGAWEQFF.

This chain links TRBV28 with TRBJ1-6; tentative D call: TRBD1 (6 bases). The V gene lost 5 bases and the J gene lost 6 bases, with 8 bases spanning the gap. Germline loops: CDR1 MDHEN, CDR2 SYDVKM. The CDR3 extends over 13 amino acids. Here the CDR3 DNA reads TGTGCCAGCAGTGGGGGCTCTAATTCACCCCTCCACTTT. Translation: CASSGGSNSPLHF. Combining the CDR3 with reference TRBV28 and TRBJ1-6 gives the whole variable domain DVKVTQSSRYLVKRTGEKVFLECVQDMDHENMFWYRQDPGLGLRLIYFSYDVKMKEKGDIPEGYSVSREKKERFSLILESASTNQTSMYLCASSGGSNSPLHFGNGTRLTVT.

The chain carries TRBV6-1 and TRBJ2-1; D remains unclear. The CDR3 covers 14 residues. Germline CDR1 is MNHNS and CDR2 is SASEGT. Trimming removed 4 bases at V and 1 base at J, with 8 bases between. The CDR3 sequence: CASSVGGSYNEQFF. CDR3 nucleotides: TGTGCCAGCAGTGTCGGCGGATCCTACAATGAGCAGTTCTTC.

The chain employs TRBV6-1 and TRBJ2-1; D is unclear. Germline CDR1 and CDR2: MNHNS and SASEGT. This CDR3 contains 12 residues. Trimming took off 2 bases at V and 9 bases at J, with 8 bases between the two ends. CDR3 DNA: TGTGCCAGCAGTGAAAAGCGTGGTGAGCAGTTCTTC. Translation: CASSEKRGEQFF.

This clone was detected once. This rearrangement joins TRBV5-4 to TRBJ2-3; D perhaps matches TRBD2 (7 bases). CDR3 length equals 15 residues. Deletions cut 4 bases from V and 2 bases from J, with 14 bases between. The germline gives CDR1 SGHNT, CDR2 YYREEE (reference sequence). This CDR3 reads CASSRRGGITDTQYF. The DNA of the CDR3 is TGTGCCAGCAGCCGGAGGGGGGGAATCACAGATACGCAGTATTTT.

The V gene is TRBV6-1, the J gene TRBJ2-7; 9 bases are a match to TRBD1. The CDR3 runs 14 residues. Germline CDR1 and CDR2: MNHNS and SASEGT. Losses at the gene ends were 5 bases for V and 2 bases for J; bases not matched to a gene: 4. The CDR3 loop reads CASSHRGPTYEQYF. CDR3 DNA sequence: TGTGCCAGCAGTCACAGGGGGCCTACCTACGAGCAGTACTTC.

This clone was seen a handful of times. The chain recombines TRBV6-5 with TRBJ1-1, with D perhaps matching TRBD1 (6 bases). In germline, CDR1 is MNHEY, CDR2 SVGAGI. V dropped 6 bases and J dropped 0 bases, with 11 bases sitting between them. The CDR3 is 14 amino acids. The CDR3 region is CASSPGQLNTEAFF. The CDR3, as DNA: TGTGCCAGCAGCCCCGGACAGTTGAACACTGAAGCTTTCTTT.

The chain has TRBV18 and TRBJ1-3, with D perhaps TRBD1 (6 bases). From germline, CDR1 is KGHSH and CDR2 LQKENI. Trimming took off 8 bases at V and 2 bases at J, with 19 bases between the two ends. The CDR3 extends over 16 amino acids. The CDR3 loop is CASVEGGSLPGNTIYF. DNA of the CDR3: TGTGCCAGCGTCGAGGGGGGTAGTCTTCCTGGAAACACCATATATTTT.

The DNA of the CDR3 is TGTGCCAGCAGCTTTAGGCAGGGAGATACGCAGTATTTT. Its translation: CASSFRQGDTQYF. The chain couples TRBV11-2 to TRBJ2-3, with D maybe TRBD1 (5 bases). The germline V and J ends were trimmed by 3 bases and 5 bases, with 9 bases remaining between them. CDR1 and CDR2 (germline): SGHAT, FQNNGV. The length of the CDR3 is 13 residues.